Each of the 21 T cell receptor beta chains below was sequenced from the same sample in a study of blood T cell repertoires in COVID-19 (dated by TCRdb to about 2020). Receptors were amplified or captured by the immunoSEQ multiplex PCR assay. TCRdb holds this immuneACCESS table with in-frame rearrangements only. Some clones are missing; in checked studies, unresolved V genes explain under half, and the rest has no known cause. Within this sample are 130,000 or so clones, with around 91% of them counted one time only. Roughly a quarter of the sample is in the top ten clones. Sample: peripheral blood. These receptor sequences come from a man in his sixties or seventies with active or convalescent COVID-19.

In the case of this clone: The sample carries other DNA sequences with the same CDR3. The genes are TRBV28 and TRBJ1-3; no reliable D call. CDR3 length equals 14 residues. Trimming removed 4 bases from V and 0 bases from J, with 7 bases in between. Germline CDR1 MDHEN, CDR2 SYDVKM. The CDR3 is CASSYPGSGNTIYF. As DNA, the CDR3 is TGTGCCAGCAGTTACCCGGGCTCTGGAAACACCATATATTTT.

The chain recombines TRBV5-1 with TRBJ1-1, with D uncertain. V lost 6 bases and J lost 5, with 14 bases in between. The germline CDR1 and CDR2 sequences are SGHRS and YFSETQ. This CDR3 comprises 13 residues. The CDR3 DNA reads as TGCGCCAGCAAGATGGCCCCGGAGACTGAAGCTTTCTTT. The encoded protein is CASKMAPETEAFF.

This sequence joins TRBV28 and TRBJ2-1; tentative D call: TRBD2 (6 bases). This CDR3 has 16 residues. Germline CDR1 MDHEN, CDR2 SYDVKM. The V end lost 2 bases, the J end lost 3 bases, and 14 bases lay between the germline ends. CDR3 DNA: TGTGCCAGCAGTTTACCAGCGGAGGGATTCTACAATGAGCAGTTCTTC. Amino acids: CASSLPAEGFYNEQFF. Using reference TRBV28 and TRBJ2-1 for the parts outside the CDR3, the full variable domain is DVKVTQSSRYLVKRTGEKVFLECVQDMDHENMFWYRQDPGLGLRLIYFSYDVKMKEKGDIPEGYSVSREKKERFSLILESASTNQTSMYLCASSLPAEGFYNEQFFGPGTRLTVL.

V gene TRBV19 combines with J gene TRBJ2-1; 13 bases align to TRBD2. Unmatched junction bases numbered 2, after V lost 4 bases and J lost 5 bases. Germline V gene data show CDR1 as LNHDA and CDR2 as SQIVND (reference sequence). There are 15 residues in the CDR3. CDR3 region: CASSKGLAGHNEQFF. The CDR3, as DNA: TGTGCCAGTAGTAAGGGACTAGCGGGACACAATGAGCAGTTCTTC.

This rearrangement joins TRBV3-1 (or the pseudogene TRBV3-2) to TRBJ2-6; D not certain. This CDR3 region has 15 residues. Trimming left V 0 bases short and J 0 bases short, with 3 bases between. Looked up from germline, CDR1 is LGHDT and CDR2 is YNNKEL (reference sequence). The CDR3 spells CASSQEYSGANVLTF. The CDR3 DNA reads as TGTGCCAGCAGCCAAGAATACTCTGGGGCCAACGTCCTGACTTTC.

The chain combines TRBV2 with TRBJ2-3; weak D call: TRBD1 (6 bases). With 5 bases removed from V and 6 bases from J, the gap between germline ends came to 18 bases. Germline CDR1 reads SNHLY; CDR2 reads FYNNEI. This CDR3 is built from 15 residues. In DNA, the CDR3 is TGTGCCAGCAGTACGCGGCAGGGGCAAAGGGATACGCAGTATTTT. Translation: CASSTRQGQRDTQYF. Filled out from reference TRBV2 and TRBJ2-3, the complete variable domain reads EPEVTQTPSHQVTQMGQEVILRCVPISNHLYFYWYRQILGQKVEFLVSFYNNEISEKSEIFDDQFSVERPDGSNFTLKIRSTKLEDSAMYFCASSTRQGQRDTQYFGPGTRLTVL.

The J gene is TRBJ2-7, the V gene TRBV5-4; 9 nucleotides line up with TRBD2. Germline lookup yields CDR1 SGHNT and CDR2 YYREEE (reference sequence). With V trimmed by 4 bases and J by 5 bases, 7 bases remained unmatched. The CDR3 has 14 amino acids. The CDR3 loop reads CASSAGTSYHEQYF. The CDR3, as DNA: TGTGCCAGCAGCGCCGGGACTAGCTACCACGAGCAGTACTTC.

The J gene is TRBJ1-4, the V gene TRBV4-2; possible D gene TRBD1, 6 bases. Trimming took 3 bases from V and 7 from J, leaving 18 bases between them. CDR1 is LGHNA and CDR2 is YNFKEQ in the germline V gene. The CDR3 has 16 residues. The CDR3 reads CASSQFLGGASEKLFF. The CDR3 DNA follows: TGTGCCAGCAGCCAGTTCCTGGGGGGGGCTTCTGAAAAACTGTTTTTT.

CDR3 nucleotide sequence: TGTGCCAGCAGCTCACAGGGGTACACCGGGGAGCTGTTTTTT. Its protein product is CASSSQGYTGELFF. This chain links TRBV11-1 with TRBJ2-2; TRBD1 matches 7 bases. CDR1 and CDR2 from the germline V gene are SGHAT and FQDESV (reference sequence). This CDR3 has 14 residues. The V segment lost 4 bases and the J segment 3 bases; nucleotides outside the gene matches: 2.

The rearrangement links TRBV27 to TRBJ2-1; 8 bases are shared with TRBD2. The length of the CDR3 is 17 residues. V was pared by 9 bases and J by 0 bases, with 13 bases of the junction left unmatched. The germline V gene encodes CDR1 MNHEY and CDR2 SMNVEV (reference sequence). CDR3 protein: CARDDTSGLSSYNEQFF. Here the CDR3 DNA reads TGTGCCAGAGACGATACTAGCGGCCTCAGCTCCTACAATGAGCAGTTCTTC.

In DNA form, the CDR3 reads TGTGCCAGCAGGGCAGGGGTTGAAAAACTGTTTTTT. Its protein is CASRAGVEKLFF. This chain connects TRBV6-5 to TRBJ1-4; D is perhaps TRBD1 (6 bases). Germline lookup yields CDR1 MNHEY and CDR2 SVGAGI. The V end was cut by 6 bases, the J end by 7 bases, with 9 bases between. The CDR3 has 12 amino acids.

The chain joins TRBV6-5 to TRBJ2-3; 8 bases agree with TRBD2. V shed 0 bases and J 6 bases; nucleotides not matched to a gene: 8. From germline, CDR1 is MNHEY and CDR2 SVGAGI. CDR3 size: 16 residues. The CDR3 protein is CASSYSTSAFGDTQYF. The CDR3, as DNA: TGTGCCAGCAGTTACTCGACTAGCGCCTTCGGGGATACGCAGTATTTT.

The chain links TRBV19 to TRBJ2-2, with unresolved D. Trimming took 9 bases from V and 5 from J, leaving 16 bases between them. Germline V gene data show CDR1 as LNHDA and CDR2 as SQIVND (reference sequence). This CDR3 is 14 amino acids long. CDR3 residues: CASRAVLQTGELFF. The CDR3 DNA reads as TGTGCCAGCCGCGCCGTCCTACAGACCGGGGAGCTGTTTTTT.

This chain connects TRBV7-9 to TRBJ2-5; D might be TRBD2 (5 bases). V was trimmed by 1 base and J by 6 bases, leaving 15 bases between them. The CDR3 has 15 amino acids. From germline, CDR1 is SEHNR and CDR2 FQNEAQ (reference sequence). In DNA, the CDR3 is TGTGCCAGCAGCTTAGATCTCCGGGGTGTCAAGACCCAGTACTTC. Translating it yields CASSLDLRGVKTQYF. Full variable domain (missing parts from reference TRBV7-9 and TRBJ2-5): DTGVSQNPRHKITKRGQNVTFRCDPISEHNRLYWYRQTLGQGPEFLTYFQNEAQLEKSRLLSDRFSAERPKGSFSTLEIQRTEQGDSAMYLCASSLDLRGVKTQYFGPGTRLLVL.

V gene TRBV20-1 combines with J gene TRBJ2-1; 11 bases fit TRBD2. This CDR3 is built from 15 residues. V lost 3 bases to trimming and J lost 7 bases; unmatched junction nucleotides: 8. Germline CDR1 DFQATT, CDR2 SNEGSKA (reference sequence). The CDR3 DNA follows: TGCAGTGCTAGTAGGCCTAGCGGGAGGTTAAATGAGCAGTTCTTC. The encoded protein is CSASRPSGRLNEQFF.

This clone has only a few counts. The chain carries TRBV10-3 and TRBJ2-7; 7 positions match TRBD1. Per germline, CDR1 ENHRY and CDR2 SYGVKD. This CDR3 contains 13 residues. The junction had 7 bases not matched to a gene; V was cut back by 11 bases and J by 0 bases. The chain's CDR3 is CAGGDRDSYEQYF. CDR3 bases: TGTGCCGGTGGGGACAGAGACTCCTACGAGCAGTACTTC.

V gene TRBV27 combines with J gene TRBJ1-1; D not resolved. Trimming pared 3 bases from V and 5 bases from J, leaving 7 bases between. Germline V CDR1 and CDR2: MNHEY, SMNVEV (reference sequence). This CDR3 comprises 12 residues. The CDR3, as DNA: TGTGCCAGCAGTTTGCCCGGGACTGAAGCTTTCTTT. This gives the protein CASSLPGTEAFF.

This chain uses TRBV11-3 with TRBJ1-1; perhaps TRBD1 as D (6 bases). The germline gives CDR1 SGHNT, CDR2 YENEEA. The CDR3 is made up of 13 amino acids. The ends were cut back, 2 bases at V and 4 bases at J, with 8 bases in the middle. This CDR3 reads CASSLIQGTEAFF. CDR3 sequence (DNA): TGTGCCAGCAGCTTAATACAGGGCACTGAAGCTTTCTTT.

This rearrangement joins TRBV7-8 to TRBJ1-3; D call uncertain. The CDR3 has 12 amino acids. V was pared by 10 bases and J by 5 bases, with 12 bases between. Germline CDR1 is SGHVS and CDR2 is FQNEAQ. In DNA form, the CDR3 reads TGTGCCACGTACCTAGAGCGAAACACCATATATTTT. This encodes CATYLERNTIYF.

The chain links TRBV19 to TRBJ1-5; 10 nucleotides agree with TRBD1. Germline CDR1 reads LNHDA; CDR2 reads SQIVND (reference sequence). The V gene end was trimmed by 3 bases and the J gene end by 9 bases; junction bases not matched to a gene: 5. This CDR3 comprises 14 residues. CDR3 amino acids: CASSIGQGVVPQHF. CDR3 DNA sequence: TGTGCCAGTAGTATCGGACAGGGGGTGGTGCCCCAGCATTTT.

This chain connects TRBV29-1 to TRBJ2-5; tentative D call: TRBD2 (6 bases). Germline values: CDR1 SQVTM, CDR2 ANQGSEA. The length of the CDR3 is 12 residues. V gave up 4 bases and J gave up 4 bases, with 10 bases separating them. The CDR3 nucleotides are TGCAGCGTTGGGGCGGGAATAGAGACCCAGTACTTC. Protein sequence: CSVGAGIETQYF.